These 26 T cell receptor beta chains were all obtained from the same sample, sequenced in a study of OX40 agonist ivuxolimab in advanced cancers. Sequenced by immunoSEQ multiplex PCR; TCRdb stores in-frame clones only, minus some. The data hold under 100,000 clones, with 90% observed a single time. The source was CD4+ or CD8+ T cells sorted from blood, collected in a trial of the OX40 agonist ivuxolimab. The receptor source for this set is an adult with an advanced solid tumor such as melanoma, head and neck, liver or kidney cancer.

The chain employs TRBV5-1 and TRBJ1-3; no definite D call. CDR3 size: 16 residues. Trimming cost V 2 bases and J 0 bases, with 12 bases left between them. The germline V gene has CDR1 SGHRS and CDR2 YFSETQ. CDR3 bases: TGCGCCAGCAGCTTTCGTTCGGTGCGCTCTGGAAACACCATATATTTT. Protein sequence: CASSFRSVRSGNTIYF.

The chain combines TRBV19 with TRBJ1-1; tentative D call: TRBD1 (5 bases). Germline values: CDR1 LNHDA, CDR2 SQIVND (reference sequence). The CDR3 loop spans 16 amino acids. V was clipped by 11 bases and J by 3 bases, with 25 bases between them. The CDR3 bases are TGTGCCTCAAAGGGGCAGCCTCGACGCGGCGACACTGAAGCTTTCTTT. The encoded protein is CASKGQPRRGDTEAFF. Supplemented by reference TRBV19 and TRBJ1-1, the full variable domain reads DGGITQSPKYLFRKEGQNVTLSCEQNLNHDAMYWYRQDPGQGLRLIYYSQIVNDFQKGDIAEGYSVSREKKESFPLTVTSAQKNPTAFYLCASKGQPRRGDTEAFFGQGTRLTVV.

The V call is TRBV7-9, the J call TRBJ2-3; TRBD2 agrees at 10 bases. J gave up 3 bases and V 4 bases, and 16 bases lay outside the gene matches. This CDR3 is 19 amino acids long. The germline V gene has CDR1 SEHNR and CDR2 FQNEAQ (reference sequence). CDR3: CASSSRLAGEGRTTDTQYF. CDR3 DNA sequence: TGTGCCAGCAGCTCCCGCCTAGCGGGAGAGGGGCGCACGACAGATACGCAGTATTTT. Filled out from reference TRBV7-9 and TRBJ2-3, the complete variable domain reads DTGVSQNPRHKITKRGQNVTFRCDPISEHNRLYWYRQTLGQGPEFLTYFQNEAQLEKSRLLSDRFSAERPKGSFSTLEIQRTEQGDSAMYLCASSSRLAGEGRTTDTQYFGPGTRLTVL.

This chain links TRBV5-4 with TRBJ1-1; possible D gene TRBD1, 6 bases. CDR1 is SGHNT, CDR2 YYREEE, per germline (reference sequence). This CDR3 is 14 amino acids long. The V end lost 1 base, the J end lost 3 bases, and 10 bases lay between the germline ends. The CDR3 loop reads CASSLNRAYTEAFF. The CDR3 DNA is TGTGCCAGCAGCTTGAACAGGGCATACACTGAAGCTTTCTTT. The complete variable domain, with remaining parts taken from reference TRBV5-4 and TRBJ1-1, reads ETGVTQSPTHLIKTRGQQVTLRCSSQSGHNTVSWYQQALGQGPQFIFQYYREEENGRGNFPPRFSGLQFPNYSSELNVNALELDDSALYLCASSLNRAYTEAFFGQGTRLTVV.

This clone has just one count. This chain joins TRBV7-3 and TRBJ1-5; D gene unclear. Germline V gene data show CDR1 as SGHTA and CDR2 as FQGTGA. CDR3 length equals 13 residues. The V end lost 2 bases, the J end lost 4 bases, and 6 bases lay between the germline ends. The CDR3 DNA is TGTGCCAGCAGCTTATCAAAAAATCAGCCCCAGCATTTT. Translated, it gives CASSLSKNQPQHF.

This clone was seen just once. The gene calls are TRBV7-3 and TRBJ2-1, with D unresolved. Germline CDR1 is SGHTA and CDR2 is FQGTGA. The CDR3 totals 17 residues. Trimming pared 2 bases from V and 2 bases from J, leaving 16 bases between. The CDR3 here is CASSLGGVVPPYNEQFF. As DNA, the CDR3 is TGTGCCAGCAGCTTAGGCGGCGTGGTTCCCCCCTACAATGAGCAGTTCTTC. The whole variable domain, filled in from reference TRBV7-3 and TRBJ2-1, reads GAGVSQTPSNKVTEKGKYVELRCDPISGHTALYWYRQSLGQGPEFLIYFQGTGAADDSGLPNDRFFAVRPEGSVSTLKIQRTERGDSAVYLCASSLGGVVPPYNEQFFGPGTRLTVL.

This clone was seen only once. J is TRBJ2-7 and V is TRBV2; 8 nucleotides align to TRBD2. V lost 7 bases, J lost 4 bases, and 9 bases stayed unmatched. The CDR3 extends over 14 amino acids. From germline, CDR1 is SNHLY and CDR2 FYNNEI. In nucleotides, the CDR3 is TGTGCCAGCAAACCGGGACTAGTCAGGTACGAGCAGTACTTC. Its protein product is CASKPGLVRYEQYF.

The gene calls are TRBV5-1 and TRBJ1-6, with a weak D call TRBD1 (6 bases). Trimming shortened V by 6 bases and J by 11 bases, and 18 bases separated the two germline ends. This CDR3 has 14 residues. Germline-derived CDR1 and CDR2 are SGHRS and YFSETQ. The CDR3 coding sequence is TGCGCCAGCACGATCAGGGCTGGGGGGCCACCCCTCCACTTT. Translation: CASTIRAGGPPLHF.

The chain joins TRBV29-1 to TRBJ2-1; possible D gene TRBD2, 5 bases. Germline-derived CDR1 and CDR2 are SQVTM and ANQGSEA. V gave up 6 bases and J gave up 8 bases, with 23 bases separating them. The CDR3 consists of 15 residues. The CDR3 reads CSVFLRTGVWDEQFF. DNA of the CDR3: TGCAGCGTCTTTTTGAGGACCGGGGTGTGGGATGAGCAGTTCTTC.

V is TRBV18 and J is TRBJ1-1, with D maybe TRBD1 (6 bases). There are 17 residues in the CDR3. Per germline, CDR1 KGHSH and CDR2 LQKENI. V lost 3 bases to trimming and J lost 2 bases, with 19 bases between them. The CDR3: CASSPYQGFSGNTEAFF. CDR3 bases: TGTGCCAGCTCACCGTACCAGGGGTTTTCGGGAAACACTGAAGCTTTCTTT.

CDR3 bases: TGTGCCAGCAGGATCAGCGGGGGCGACTACAATGAGCAGTTCTTC. It translates to CASRISGGDYNEQFF. The gene calls are TRBV28 and TRBJ2-1; 8 nucleotides match TRBD2. V lost 6 bases to trimming and J lost 3 bases; unmatched junction nucleotides: 7. This CDR3 contains 15 residues. CDR1 is MDHEN and CDR2 is SYDVKM in the germline V gene.

V usage is TRBV18 and J usage is TRBJ1-1, with a tentative D call TRBD1 (5 bases). The germline gives CDR1 KGHSH, CDR2 LQKENI. V shed 6 bases and J shed 4 bases, with 21 bases lying between them. This CDR3 comprises 16 residues. The CDR3 spells CASSRGYGGSFTEAFF. CDR3 DNA: TGTGCCAGCTCCCGAGGGTATGGGGGTTCTTTCACTGAAGCTTTCTTT.

The chain employs TRBV7-8 and TRBJ2-7, with 8 bases matching TRBD1. The CDR3 is 15 residues long. The trim removed 1 base at V and 3 bases at J, leaving 5 bases unmatched. Per the germline V gene, CDR1 is SGHVS and CDR2 is FQNEAQ. CDR3 protein: CASSLVPGQVYEQYF. The CDR3 bases are TGTGCCAGCAGCTTAGTTCCGGGACAGGTCTACGAGCAGTACTTC. The entire variable domain, with the rest obtained from reference TRBV7-8 and TRBJ2-7, is as follows: GAGVSQSPRYKVAKRGQDVALRCDPISGHVSLFWYQQALGQGPEFLTYFQNEAQLDKSGLPSDRFFAERPEGSVSTLKIQRTQQEDSAVYLCASSLVPGQVYEQYFGPGTRLTVT.

The J gene is TRBJ2-5, the V gene TRBV5-4; the D gene is possibly TRBD1 (6 bases). Trimming cost V 1 base and J 3 bases, with 16 bases left between them. The CDR3 runs 16 residues. CDR1 is SGHNT and CDR2 is YYREEE in the germline V gene (reference sequence). The CDR3 DNA reads as TGTGCCAGCAGCTTGCCCGTAACAGGGTTGGAAGAGACCCAGTACTTC. It specifies CASSLPVTGLEETQYF.

This clone was counted a single time. CDR3 residues: CASSQVTDYYGYTF. The CDR3 coding sequence is TGCGCCAGCAGCCAAGTTACGGACTACTATGGCTACACCTTC. The chain has TRBV4-1 and TRBJ1-2; D gene uncertain. CDR1 is MGHRA, CDR2 YSYEKL, per germline. The V gene lost 1 base and the J gene lost 3 bases, with 9 bases spanning the gap. The CDR3 has 14 residues.

Details on this clone: A read error may produce the germline difference seen at one junction end. V gene TRBV16 combines with J gene TRBJ1-2; 8 bases are shared with TRBD1. The CDR3 spans 16 residues. CDR1 and CDR2 (germline): KGHSY, FQNENV. The CDR3 DNA reads as TGTGCCAGCACCCAAAATGGACAGGGTCCCGGGGATGGCTACACCTTC. Its translation: CASTQNGQGPGDGYTF. Complete variable domain (other parts from reference TRBV16 and TRBJ1-2): GEEVAQTPKHLVRGEGQKAKLYCAPIKGHSYVFWYQQVLKNEFKFLISFQNENVFDETGMPKERFSAKCLPNSPCSLEIQATKLEDSAVYFCASTQNGQGPGDGYTFGSGTRLTVV.

The chain combines TRBV30 with TRBJ2-3; 9 bases agree with TRBD2. Germline lookup yields CDR1 GTSNPN and CDR2 SVGIG (reference sequence). The CDR3 length is 14 residues. V gave up 1 base and J gave up 6 bases; unmatched junction bases: 5. As DNA, the CDR3 is TGTGCCTGGAGTGGCGGGGGGGCCAGGGATACGCAGTATTTT. It yields the protein CAWSGGGARDTQYF.

The chain joins TRBV5-6 to TRBJ2-7; 10 bases agree with TRBD2. Looked up from germline, CDR1 is SGHDT and CDR2 is YYEEEE. V shed 2 bases, J shed 4 bases, and the junction held 3 bases outside the gene matches. This CDR3 has 14 amino acids. CDR3 amino acids: CASSLAGGRYEQYF. DNA of the CDR3: TGTGCCAGCAGCTTAGCGGGAGGGAGGTACGAGCAGTACTTC.

J is TRBJ1-5 and V is TRBV6-4; D might be TRBD1 (5 bases). V lost 3 bases and J lost 7, with 10 bases in between. Germline V lookup: CDR1 MRHNA, CDR2 SNTAGT. The CDR3 sequence is 13 residues long. The CDR3 nucleotides are TGTGCCAGCAGTGAAGGGGTTGGACAGCCCCAGCATTTT. It codes for CASSEGVGQPQHF.

The chain couples TRBV9 to TRBJ2-1; 9 bases map to TRBD2. The CDR3 has 15 amino acids. Unmatched junction bases numbered 6, after V lost 0 bases and J lost 8 bases. Germline V gene sequence: CDR1 SGDLS, CDR2 YYNGEE. CDR3 DNA: TGTGCCAGCAGCGTAGGTGGGACTAGCTCCCATGAGCAGTTCTTC. It is translated as CASSVGGTSSHEQFF. The whole variable domain, remainder taken from reference TRBV9 and TRBJ2-1, is DSGVTQTPKHLITATGQRVTLRCSPRSGDLSVYWYQQSLDQGLQFLIQYYNGEERAKGNILERFSAQQFPDLHSELNLSSLELGDSALYFCASSVGGTSSHEQFFGPGTRLTVL.

The CDR3 DNA reads as TGTGCCAGCAGCGCTACAGACAAAAACTATGGCTACACCTTC. It translates to CASSATDKNYGYTF. The chain combines TRBV6-5 with TRBJ1-2; D not resolved. From germline, CDR1 is MNHEY and CDR2 SVGAGI. Between the trimmed V and J ends, which lost 6 bases and 2 bases, there was a span of 13 bases. The CDR3 has 14 amino acids.

V is TRBV7-2 and J is TRBJ2-1, with D unresolved. Germline assignment: CDR1 SGHTA and CDR2 FQGNSA. Trimming stripped 0 bases from V and 0 bases from J, with 6 bases between. The CDR3 length is 15 residues. The CDR3 spells CASSLAVSSYNEQFF. DNA of the CDR3: TGTGCCAGCAGCTTAGCAGTAAGCTCCTACAATGAGCAGTTCTTC.

The V call is TRBV5-1, the J call TRBJ1-5, with D uncertain. This CDR3 region has 15 residues. Between the trimmed V and J ends, which lost 4 bases and 2 bases, there was a span of 13 bases. Per germline, CDR1 SGHRS and CDR2 YFSETQ. CDR3: CASSPDGVGNQPQHF. The CDR3, as DNA: TGCGCCAGCAGCCCGGATGGGGTAGGCAATCAGCCCCAGCATTTT.

The rearrangement joins TRBV6-5 to TRBJ2-1; 7 bases map to TRBD2. Germline CDR1 is MNHEY and CDR2 is SVGAGI. The ends lost 2 bases at V and 6 bases at J; junction bases unmatched: 7. The CDR3 totals 15 residues. The chain's CDR3 is CASSYGAGVSNEQFF. In DNA, the CDR3 is TGTGCCAGCAGTTACGGGGCGGGGGTTTCCAATGAGCAGTTCTTC.

This rearrangement joins TRBV19 to TRBJ2-7; TRBD1 matches at 7 bases. CDR1 is LNHDA and CDR2 is SQIVND in the germline V gene (reference sequence). V trimming: 8 bases; J trimming: 0 bases; junction bases outside the gene matches: 4. The CDR3 spans 13 residues. CDR3 nucleotide sequence: TGTGCCAGTCAGGGGACAGTCTCCTACGAGCAGTACTTC. It yields the protein CASQGTVSYEQYF.

This clone was counted once. This sequence joins TRBV15 and TRBJ1-6; TRBD1 is a possible D gene (5 bases). V was clipped by 6 bases and J by 1 base, with 10 bases between them. Germline-derived CDR1 and CDR2 are LNHNV and YYDKDF (reference sequence). CDR3 length: 15 amino acids. The DNA of the CDR3 is TGTGCCACCAGGGACATCGGGTCCTATAATTCACCCCTCCACTTT. Residues: CATRDIGSYNSPLHF.